This TCR beta chain was retrieved from a study of vaccination and CD4 T cells after COVID-19. For this clonotype: The antigen remains unidentified.

The treatment is: approximately 9-day PBMC culture with coronavirus spike peptide pools or control peptides (ViraFEST assay). Peptide-pool expansion of antigen-specific T cells preceded TCR sequencing in ViraFEST. Dates of PCR positivity, March to December 2020, preceded the US Alpha, Beta and Delta variants. Cultured CD4+ T cell DNA was sequenced using the Oncomine TCR Beta short-read assay. From the PCR reads, TCRdb called clonotypes with MiXCR, one entry per CDR3 protein. The table records roughly 16,000 distinct CDR3 sequences, around half of them present only once. Trimming removed 5 bases at V and 9 bases at J, with 15 bases between. The CDR3 spans 13 residues. CDR1 and CDR2 from the germline V gene are SGHNT and YYREEE (reference sequence).

The chain carries TRBV5-4 and TRBJ2-1; D is perhaps TRBD1 or TRBD2 (5 bases each). This receptor was identified in a human donor who had recovered from COVID-19. Sequences were derived from CD4+ T cells from blood, cultured in vitro, sampled before SARS-CoV-2 vaccination. Here the CDR3 reads CASRSGTALEQFF. In DNA, the CDR3 is TGTGCCAGCAGGTCCGGGACGGCCCTTGAGCAGTTCTTC.